These 14 T cell receptor beta chains were all obtained from the same sample, sequenced in a study of T cells after yellow fever vaccination. Via MiXCR, TCRdb re-called the 5' RACE reads, giving one row per CDR3 protein. The sample comprises over 130,000 distinct CDR3 sequences, 6.5% to 8.5% of which are singletons, and roughly 0.73% rests with the top ten. Sequenced material: CD4+ T cells sorted from PBMCs, taken 5 days after the yellow fever booster vaccination. The receptor source for this set is a man aged 25 to 40 who received the YFV17D yellow fever vaccine.

In its sample, this clonotype was seen many times. V gene TRBV5-6 combines with J gene TRBJ2-1, with D possibly TRBD1 on 5 matching bases. V shed 4 bases and J shed 10 bases, with 15 bases lying between them. This CDR3 comprises 13 residues. CDR1 is SGHDT, CDR2 YYEEEE, per germline. The CDR3 protein is CASSAAGLGEQFF. CDR3 coding DNA: TGTGCCAGCAGCGCAGCAGGGTTAGGCGAGCAGTTCTTC.

Note on this clonotype: A read error may be the cause here, since a much bigger clone is one base away. The chain recombines TRBV7-3 with TRBJ2-1; the match to TRBD2 covers 7 bases. CDR1 SGHTA and CDR2 FQGTGA come from the germline V gene. Losses at the gene ends were 1 base for V and 10 bases for J; bases not matched to a gene: 10. The CDR3 length is 15 residues. The CDR3 nucleotides read TGTGCCAGCAGCTTAAGTGCGGGAGCTGTAGAAGAGCAGTTCTTC. Protein: CASSLSAGAVEEQFF.

This clonotype appeared many times. The rearrangement uses TRBV20-1 and TRBJ2-6; 9 bases line up with TRBD1. Per germline, CDR1 DFQATT and CDR2 SNEGSKA (reference sequence). This CDR3 is built from 18 residues. J was trimmed by 1 base and V by 5 bases; bases with no gene match: 12. The CDR3 bases are TGCAGTGCTGCGTCTCCGGGACAGGGAATTTCTGGGGCCAACGTCCTGACTTTC. Its translation: CSAASPGQGISGANVLTF.

This clonotype was recorded many times. The V and J genes are TRBV7-8 and TRBJ2-1; no firm D call. This CDR3 spans 12 amino acids. V was clipped by 4 bases and J by 5 bases, with 6 bases between them. Per the germline V gene, CDR1 is SGHVS and CDR2 is FQNEAQ. CDR3 sequence reads: CASSSHNNEQFF. As DNA, the CDR3 is TGTGCCAGCAGCTCCCATAACAATGAGCAGTTCTTC.

This clonotype has a count of ten or more. This sequence joins TRBV9 and TRBJ2-5; the D gene is possibly TRBD1 (5 bases). V gave up 4 bases and J gave up 5 bases, with 15 bases separating them. Looked up from germline, CDR1 is SGDLS and CDR2 is YYNGEE. This CDR3 has 14 residues. In DNA, the CDR3 is TGTGCCAGCAGCCCCCATGGGGCCGATGAGACCCAGTACTTC. It encodes CASSPHGADETQYF.

This clonotype has a count of ten or more. The V and J genes are TRBV7-6 and TRBJ2-1; D tentatively fits TRBD1 or TRBD2 (5 bases each). The length of the CDR3 is 12 residues. Germline CDR1 SGHVS, CDR2 FNYEAQ. V was trimmed by 3 bases and J by 8 bases, leaving 8 bases between them. The CDR3 nucleotides read TGTGCCAGCAGCTTGAGGGGCGATGAGCAGTTCTTC. Amino acids: CASSLRGDEQFF.

This clonotype was seen many times. The chain has TRBV28 and TRBJ1-6; weak D call: TRBD1 (6 bases). V shed 8 bases and J shed 5 bases, with 10 bases lying between them. The CDR3 runs 13 residues. The germline V gene has CDR1 MDHEN and CDR2 SYDVKM. This CDR3 reads CASGGQNNSPLHF. The CDR3 region has the DNA TGTGCCAGCGGGGGACAAAATAATTCACCCCTCCACTTT. The full variable domain, completed using reference TRBV28 and TRBJ1-6, is DVKVTQSSRYLVKRTGEKVFLECVQDMDHENMFWYRQDPGLGLRLIYFSYDVKMKEKGDIPEGYSVSREKKERFSLILESASTNQTSMYLCASGGQNNSPLHFGNGTRLTVT.

This clonotype was counted at least ten times. The V gene is TRBV10-2, the J gene TRBJ2-3; 8 nucleotides match TRBD2. The junction had 16 bases not matched to a gene; V was cut back by 3 bases and J by 2 bases. CDR3 length: 19 amino acids. The germline CDR1 and CDR2 sequences are WSHSY and SAAADI. The CDR3 region is CASSDRSGRGGRTTDTQYF. The DNA for the CDR3 is TGCGCCAGCAGTGATAGAAGCGGGAGAGGGGGTCGGACCACAGATACGCAGTATTTT.

As to this clonotype: It is unclear where the CDR3 begins or ends on the DNA, so no DNA is shown, and the CDR3 is as TCRdb lists it. The chain uses TRBV25-1 and TRBJ2-7; the table's D call TRBD1 went unverified against the DNA. Germline loops: CDR1 MGHDK, CDR2 SYGVNS. Inclusive of both ends, the CDR3 amounts to 14 amino acids. The CDR3 spells CASSEVGRGAPMDF.

This clonotype was counted only a few times. The chain couples TRBV11-2 to TRBJ1-1, with a possible D match to TRBD1 (5 bases). CDR1 SGHAT and CDR2 FQNNGV come from the germline V gene. V lost 6 bases and J 4 bases, leaving 15 bases between the germline ends. The CDR3 has 14 residues. The CDR3 DNA is TGTGCCAGCAGACACAACGGGGGGAGCACTGAAGCTTTCTTT. It codes for CASRHNGGSTEAFF.

The V call is TRBV5-1, the J call TRBJ2-2; D possibly corresponds to TRBD1 (6 bases). Per the germline V gene, CDR1 is SGHRS and CDR2 is YFSETQ. This CDR3 is 15 amino acids long. V lost 5 bases to trimming and J lost 0 bases, with 11 bases between them. The chain's CDR3 is CASSWDTTNTGELFF. Written as DNA, the CDR3 is TGCGCCAGCAGTTGGGACACGACGAACACCGGGGAGCTGTTTTTT.

This clonotype has at least ten counts. The chain joins TRBV20-1 to TRBJ2-1; 7 nucleotides agree with TRBD1. CDR3 length equals 10 residues. The junction had 3 bases not matched to a gene; V was cut back by 4 bases and J by 12 bases. CDR1 is DFQATT and CDR2 is SNEGSKA in the germline V gene (reference sequence). The CDR3 coding sequence is TGCAGTGCTACCCGGGACAGGCAGTTCTTC. This translates into CSATRDRQFF.

The sample holds many counts of this clonotype. The CDR3 protein is CASSPFDYKAQYF. Here the CDR3 DNA reads TGTGCCAGCAGTCCGTTCGACTATAAGGCCCAGTACTTC. The rearrangement joins TRBV6-1 to TRBJ2-5; D possibly corresponds to TRBD2 (5 bases). Trimming pared 5 bases from V and 9 bases from J, leaving 16 bases between. Germline lookup yields CDR1 MNHNS and CDR2 SASEGT. This CDR3 has 13 residues.

This clonotype has a count of ten or more. The chain combines TRBV20-1 with TRBJ2-3; 13 bases are shared with TRBD2. Germline CDR1 and CDR2: DFQATT and SNEGSKA (reference sequence). V gave up 6 bases and J gave up 2 bases; unmatched junction bases: 5. This CDR3 comprises 15 residues. CDR3: CSAAGLAGTTDTQYF. The CDR3 DNA reads as TGCAGTGCGGCGGGACTAGCGGGAACCACAGATACGCAGTATTTT.